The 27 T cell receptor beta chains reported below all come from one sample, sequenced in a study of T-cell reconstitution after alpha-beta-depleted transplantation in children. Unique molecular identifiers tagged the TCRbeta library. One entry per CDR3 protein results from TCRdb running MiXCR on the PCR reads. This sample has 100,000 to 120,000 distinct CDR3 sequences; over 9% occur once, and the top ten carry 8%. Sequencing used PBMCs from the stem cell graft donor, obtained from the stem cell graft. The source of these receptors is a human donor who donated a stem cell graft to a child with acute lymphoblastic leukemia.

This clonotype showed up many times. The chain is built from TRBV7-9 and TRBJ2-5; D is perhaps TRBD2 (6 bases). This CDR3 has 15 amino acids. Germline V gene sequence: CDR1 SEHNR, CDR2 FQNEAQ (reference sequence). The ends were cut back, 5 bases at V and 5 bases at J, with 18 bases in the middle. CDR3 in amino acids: CASSLGTPEGETQYF. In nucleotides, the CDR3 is TGTGCCAGCAGCCTCGGGACCCCGGAGGGGGAGACCCAGTACTTC.

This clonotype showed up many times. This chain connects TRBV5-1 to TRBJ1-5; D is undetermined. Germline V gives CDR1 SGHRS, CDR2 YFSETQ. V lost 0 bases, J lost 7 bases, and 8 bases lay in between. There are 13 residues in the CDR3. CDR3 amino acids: CASSLDSKQPQHF. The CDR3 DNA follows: TGCGCCAGCAGCTTGGACAGTAAACAGCCCCAGCATTTT.

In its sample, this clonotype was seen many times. The DNA of the CDR3 is TGCGCCAGCAGCCAAGATGGGACAGCCCAGTACTTC. This encodes CASSQDGTAQYF. The chain joins TRBV4-3 to TRBJ2-7, with 7 bases aligning to TRBD1. Trimming removed 0 bases from V and 10 bases from J; junction bases left unmatched: 3. This CDR3 comprises 12 residues. The germline gives CDR1 LGHNA, CDR2 YSLEER.

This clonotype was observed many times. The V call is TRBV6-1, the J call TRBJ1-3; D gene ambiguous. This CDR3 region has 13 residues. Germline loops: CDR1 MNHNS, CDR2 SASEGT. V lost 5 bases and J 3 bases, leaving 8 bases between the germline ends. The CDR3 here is CASSLSVGNTIYF. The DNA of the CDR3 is TGTGCCAGCAGTCTGTCGGTTGGAAACACCATATATTTT.

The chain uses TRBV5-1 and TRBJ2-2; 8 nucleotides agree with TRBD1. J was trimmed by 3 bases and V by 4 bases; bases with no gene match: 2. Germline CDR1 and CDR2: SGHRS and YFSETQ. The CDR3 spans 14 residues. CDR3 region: CASSVGQDTGELFF. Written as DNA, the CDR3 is TGCGCCAGCAGCGTGGGACAGGACACCGGGGAGCTGTTTTTT.

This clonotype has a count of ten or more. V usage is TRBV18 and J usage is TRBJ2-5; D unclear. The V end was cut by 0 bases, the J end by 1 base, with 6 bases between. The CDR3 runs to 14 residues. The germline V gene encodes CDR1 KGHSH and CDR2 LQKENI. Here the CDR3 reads CASSPPGAQETQYF. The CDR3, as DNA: TGTGCCAGCTCACCACCAGGAGCCCAAGAGACCCAGTACTTC.

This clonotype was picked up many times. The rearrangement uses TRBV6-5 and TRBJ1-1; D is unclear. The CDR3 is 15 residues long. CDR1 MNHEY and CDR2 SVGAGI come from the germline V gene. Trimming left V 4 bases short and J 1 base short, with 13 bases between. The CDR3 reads CASSFRAERNTEAFF. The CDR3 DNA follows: TGTGCCAGCAGTTTTAGGGCAGAGAGGAACACTGAAGCTTTCTTT.

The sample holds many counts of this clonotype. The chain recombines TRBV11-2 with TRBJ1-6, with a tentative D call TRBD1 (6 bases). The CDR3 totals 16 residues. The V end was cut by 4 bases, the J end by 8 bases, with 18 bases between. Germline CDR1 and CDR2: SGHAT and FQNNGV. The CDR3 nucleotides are TGTGCCAGCAGCTCCCCTACAGGGAGATCGGATTCACCCCTCCACTTT. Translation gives CASSSPTGRSDSPLHF. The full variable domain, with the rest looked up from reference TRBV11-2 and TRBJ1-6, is EAGVAQSPRYKIIEKRQSVAFWCNPISGHATLYWYQQILGQGPKLLIQFQNNGVVDDSQLPKDRFSAERLKGVDSTLKIQPAKLEDSAVYLCASSSPTGRSDSPLHFGNGTRLTVT.

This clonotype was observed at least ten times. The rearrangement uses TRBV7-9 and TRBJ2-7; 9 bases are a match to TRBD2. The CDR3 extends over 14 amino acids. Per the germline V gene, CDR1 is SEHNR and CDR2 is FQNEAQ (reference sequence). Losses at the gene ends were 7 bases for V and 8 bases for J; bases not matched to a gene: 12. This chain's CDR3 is CASTLGSGGGKQYF. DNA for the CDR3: TGTGCCAGCACCCTAGGTAGCGGGGGTGGCAAGCAGTACTTC.

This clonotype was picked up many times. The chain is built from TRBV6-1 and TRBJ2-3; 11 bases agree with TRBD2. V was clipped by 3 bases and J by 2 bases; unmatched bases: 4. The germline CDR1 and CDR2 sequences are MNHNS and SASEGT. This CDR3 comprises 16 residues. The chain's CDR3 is CASSDPLAGDTDTQYF. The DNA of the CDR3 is TGTGCCAGCAGTGACCCACTAGCGGGAGACACAGATACGCAGTATTTT.

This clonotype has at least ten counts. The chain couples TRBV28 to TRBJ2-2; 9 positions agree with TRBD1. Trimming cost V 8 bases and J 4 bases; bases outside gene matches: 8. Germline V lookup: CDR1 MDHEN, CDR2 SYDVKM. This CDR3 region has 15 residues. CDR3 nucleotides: TGTGCCAGCCACAGGGGGCGGGGTGCCACCGGGGAGCTGTTTTTT. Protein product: CASHRGRGATGELFF.

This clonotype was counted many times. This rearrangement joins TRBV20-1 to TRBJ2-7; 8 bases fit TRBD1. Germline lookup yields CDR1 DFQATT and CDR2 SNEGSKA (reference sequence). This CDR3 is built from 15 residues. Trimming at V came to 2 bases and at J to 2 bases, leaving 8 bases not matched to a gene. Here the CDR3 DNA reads TGCAGTGCTAGATCATCGGGACAGGAGACCTACGAGCAGTACTTC. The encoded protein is CSARSSGQETYEQYF.

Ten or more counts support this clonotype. CDR3 loop: CATSSTGARETQYF. The CDR3 bases are TGTGCCACCAGCAGCACAGGGGCGCGAGAGACCCAGTACTTC. This chain links TRBV15 with TRBJ2-5; 7 nucleotides match TRBD1. Germline CDR1 LNHNV, CDR2 YYDKDF (reference sequence). The CDR3 contains 14 residues. The trim removed 3 bases at V and 4 bases at J, leaving 5 bases unmatched.

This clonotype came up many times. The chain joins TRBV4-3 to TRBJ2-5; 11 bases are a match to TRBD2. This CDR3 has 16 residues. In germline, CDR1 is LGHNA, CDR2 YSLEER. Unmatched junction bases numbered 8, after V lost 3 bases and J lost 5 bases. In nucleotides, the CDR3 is TGCGCCAGCAGCCAGGGGACTAGCGGAGAAGGGGAGACCCAGTACTTC. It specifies CASSQGTSGEGETQYF.

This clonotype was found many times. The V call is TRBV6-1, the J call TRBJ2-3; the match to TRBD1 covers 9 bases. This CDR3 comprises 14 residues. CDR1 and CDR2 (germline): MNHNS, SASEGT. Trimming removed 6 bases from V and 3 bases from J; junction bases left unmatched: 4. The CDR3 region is CASRDRGGTDTQYF. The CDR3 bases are TGTGCCAGCAGGGACAGGGGAGGGACAGATACGCAGTATTTT.

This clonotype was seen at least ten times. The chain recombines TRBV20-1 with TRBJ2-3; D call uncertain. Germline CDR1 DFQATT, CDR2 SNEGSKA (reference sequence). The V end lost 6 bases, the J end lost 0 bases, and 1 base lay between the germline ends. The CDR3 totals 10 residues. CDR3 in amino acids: CSASTDTQYF. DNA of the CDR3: TGCAGTGCAAGCACAGATACGCAGTATTTT.

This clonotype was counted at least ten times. In DNA form, the CDR3 reads TGTGCCAGCAGCTTGGGAAAAGTATATGGGCCGAGTGGGCCCCAGCATTTT. It translates to CASSLGKVYGPSGPQHF. The V and J genes are TRBV5-5 and TRBJ1-5; D is undetermined. Trimming removed 0 bases at V and 9 bases at J, with 22 bases between. The CDR3 is made up of 17 amino acids. Germline assignment: CDR1 SGHKS and CDR2 YYEKEE (reference sequence).

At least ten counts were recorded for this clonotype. The CDR3 loop is CASSLGQGRYEQYF. The CDR3, as DNA: TGTGCCAGCAGCTTAGGACAGGGTAGATACGAGCAGTACTTC. V and J are TRBV7-2 and TRBJ2-7; 7 bases align to TRBD1. This CDR3 is built from 14 residues. CDR1 and CDR2 from the germline V gene are SGHTA and FQGNSA. The ends lost 1 base at V and 4 bases at J; junction bases unmatched: 4.

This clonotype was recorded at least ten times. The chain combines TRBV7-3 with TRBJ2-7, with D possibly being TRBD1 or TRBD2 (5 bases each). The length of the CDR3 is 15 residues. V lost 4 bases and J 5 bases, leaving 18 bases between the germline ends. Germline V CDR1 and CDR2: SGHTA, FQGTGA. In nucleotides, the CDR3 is TGTGCCAGCAGCTCCGGACGATTTGGGGGAGACGAGCAGTACTTC. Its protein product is CASSSGRFGGDEQYF. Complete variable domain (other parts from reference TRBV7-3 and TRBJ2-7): GAGVSQTPSNKVTEKGKYVELRCDPISGHTALYWYRQSLGQGPEFLIYFQGTGAADDSGLPNDRFFAVRPEGSVSTLKIQRTERGDSAVYLCASSSGRFGGDEQYFGPGTRLTVT.

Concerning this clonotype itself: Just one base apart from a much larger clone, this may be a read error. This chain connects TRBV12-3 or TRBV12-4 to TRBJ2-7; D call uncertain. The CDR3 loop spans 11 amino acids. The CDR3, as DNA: TGTGCCACCAGTTTAAGGGATGAGCAGTACTTC. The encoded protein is CATSLRDEQYF.

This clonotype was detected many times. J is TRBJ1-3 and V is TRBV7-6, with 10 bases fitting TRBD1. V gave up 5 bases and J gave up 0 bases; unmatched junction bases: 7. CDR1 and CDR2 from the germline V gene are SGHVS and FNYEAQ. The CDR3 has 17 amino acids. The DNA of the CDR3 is TGTGCCAGCAGCCTAAGGGACAGGGGCCACTCTGGAAACACCATATATTTT. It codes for CASSLRDRGHSGNTIYF.

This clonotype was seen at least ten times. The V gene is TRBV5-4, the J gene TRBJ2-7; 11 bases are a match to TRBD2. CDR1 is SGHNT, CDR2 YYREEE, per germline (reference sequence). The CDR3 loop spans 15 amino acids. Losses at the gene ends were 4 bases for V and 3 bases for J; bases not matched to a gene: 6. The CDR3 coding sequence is TGTGCCAGCAGCCCTAGCGGGGGGCGGCTCTACGAGCAGTACTTC. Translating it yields CASSPSGGRLYEQYF.

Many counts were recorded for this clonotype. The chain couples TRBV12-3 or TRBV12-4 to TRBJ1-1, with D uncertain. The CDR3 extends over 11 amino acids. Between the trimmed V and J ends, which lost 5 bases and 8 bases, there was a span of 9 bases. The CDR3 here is CASSPVKEAFF. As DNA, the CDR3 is TGTGCCAGCAGTCCGGTCAAAGAAGCTTTCTTT.

The DNA for the CDR3 is TGCGCCAGCGGCGGGGCTAGCGGAGACACAGATACGCAGTATTTT. Translating it yields CASGGASGDTDTQYF. This chain uses TRBV5-1 with TRBJ2-3; TRBD2 matches at 7 bases. The germline CDR1 and CDR2 sequences are SGHRS and YFSETQ. This CDR3 region has 15 residues. V shed 7 bases, J shed 2 bases, and the junction held 10 bases outside the gene matches.

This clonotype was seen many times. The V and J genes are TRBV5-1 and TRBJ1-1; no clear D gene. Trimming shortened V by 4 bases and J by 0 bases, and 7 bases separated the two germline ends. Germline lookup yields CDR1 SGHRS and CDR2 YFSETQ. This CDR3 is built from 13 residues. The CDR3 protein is CASSTDVNTEAFF. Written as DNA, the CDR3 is TGCGCCAGCAGCACGGACGTGAACACTGAAGCTTTCTTT.

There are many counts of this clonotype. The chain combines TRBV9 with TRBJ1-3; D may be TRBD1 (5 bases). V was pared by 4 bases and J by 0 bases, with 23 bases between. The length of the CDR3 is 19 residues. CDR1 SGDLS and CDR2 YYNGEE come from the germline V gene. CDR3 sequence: CASSPQTGSRQLSGNTIYF. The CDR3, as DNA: TGTGCCAGCAGCCCCCAAACAGGCTCACGGCAACTCTCTGGAAACACCATATATTTT.

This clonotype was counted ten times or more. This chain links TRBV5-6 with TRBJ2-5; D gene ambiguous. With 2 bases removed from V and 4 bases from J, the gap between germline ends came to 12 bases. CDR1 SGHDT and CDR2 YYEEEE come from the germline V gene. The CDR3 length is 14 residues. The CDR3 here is CASSLNGVVETQYF. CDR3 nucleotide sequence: TGTGCCAGCAGCTTAAACGGAGTGGTAGAGACCCAGTACTTC.